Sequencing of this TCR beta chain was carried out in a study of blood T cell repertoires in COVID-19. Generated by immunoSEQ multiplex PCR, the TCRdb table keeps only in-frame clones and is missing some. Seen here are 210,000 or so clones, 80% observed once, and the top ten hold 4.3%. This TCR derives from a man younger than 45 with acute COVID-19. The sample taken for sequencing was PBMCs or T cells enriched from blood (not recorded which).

CDR3 amino acids: CASNQPGRWESIYF. CDR3 bases: TGTGCCAGCAACCAGCCGGGGAGGTGGGAGTCCATATATTTT. The chain recombines TRBV6-5 with TRBJ1-3; the D is unclear. The CDR3 runs 14 residues. V lost 7 bases, J lost 11 bases, and 21 bases lay in between. CDR1 and CDR2 from the germline V gene are MNHEY and SVGAGI.